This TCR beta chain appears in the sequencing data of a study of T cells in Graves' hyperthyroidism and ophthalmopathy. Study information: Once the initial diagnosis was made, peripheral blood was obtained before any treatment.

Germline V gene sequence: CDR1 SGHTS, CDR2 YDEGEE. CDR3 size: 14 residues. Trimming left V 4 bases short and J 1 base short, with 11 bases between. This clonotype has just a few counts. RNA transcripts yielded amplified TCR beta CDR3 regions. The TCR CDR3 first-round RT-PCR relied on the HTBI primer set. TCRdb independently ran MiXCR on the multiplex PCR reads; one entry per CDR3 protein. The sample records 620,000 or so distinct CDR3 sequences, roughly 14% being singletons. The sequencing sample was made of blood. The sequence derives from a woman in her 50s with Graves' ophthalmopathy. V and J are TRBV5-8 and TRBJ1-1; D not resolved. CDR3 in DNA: TGTGCCAGCAGCCATCCCGCGGGGAACACTGAAGCTTTCTTT. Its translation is CASSHPAGNTEAFF.